Listed below are T cell receptor beta chains from one sample, sequenced in a study of T cells after yellow fever vaccination. One entry per CDR3 protein results from TCRdb running MiXCR on the 5' RACE reads. The sample yields 250,000 to 400,000 distinct CDR3 sequences, around 4.3% seen once. Sequencing was performed on PBMCs, taken 15 days after the yellow fever booster vaccination. The receptors stem from a man between 18 and 35 years old who received the YFV17D yellow fever vaccine. CDR3s include the opening cysteine and the closing phenylalanine or tryptophan. The D gene is left open where the match is weak. Not every row has a clone size; where given, it reads once, few, many or a size class.

clone_size | j_call | v_call | d_call | cdr3_nt | cdr3_aa
few | TRBJ2-5 | TRBV7-2 | TRBD1 | TGTGCCAGCAGAACCGGGACAGGGATTTTTGAGACCCAGTACTTC | CASRTGTGIFETQYF
many | TRBJ1-3 | TRBV29-1 | . | TGCAGCGTTACTGAACTCCGCTCTGGAAACACCATATATTTT | CSVTELRSGNTIYF
many | TRBJ1-4 | TRBV20-1 | . | TGCAGGGGACTGGGACCTAACGATGAAAAACTGTTTTTT | CRGLGPNDEKLFF
. | TRBJ2-3 | TRBV20-1 | . | TGCAGTGCGACTCTTAGCACAGATACGCAGTATTTT | CSATLSTDTQYF
. | TRBJ2-7 | TRBV4-3 | . | TGCGCCAGCAGCCAAGATGGCGGGGTCTCCTACGAGCAGTACTTC | CASSQDGGVSYEQYF
many | TRBJ2-1 | TRBV4-3 | TRBD2 | TGCGCCAGCAGCCTTTCAGCCGGGACTAGTAAGCGCAATGAGCAGTTCTTC | CASSLSAGTSKRNEQFF
few | TRBJ1-2 | TRBV4-1 | TRBD1 | TGCGCCAGCAGCCCTGGACAGGTACTCCACTATGGCTACACCTTC | CASSPGQVLHYGYTF
. | TRBJ1-1 | TRBV4-1 | . | TGCGCCAGCAGCCAGTGGGGGGGGAACACTGAAGCTTTCTTT | CASSQWGGNTEAFF
many | TRBJ1-2 | TRBV7-6 | TRBD1 | TGTGCCAGCAGCGGTACAGGGGGCGCAGGTGGCTACACCTTC | CASSGTGGAGGYTF
many | TRBJ2-3 | TRBV18 | TRBD2 | TGTGCCAGCTCACGGGATAGCGGGGGCTCGGATACGCAGTATTTT | CASSRDSGGSDTQYF
many | TRBJ2-1 | TRBV4-1 | TRBD2 | TGCGCCAGCAGCCCGACTAGCCATGAGCAGTTCTTC | CASSPTSHEQFF
few | TRBJ2-5 | TRBV12-5 | TRBD2 | TGTGCTAGTGGTTTCTTCCCCGGGACTAGCGGGGCGTGGGAGACCCAGTACTTC | CASGFFPGTSGAWETQYF
few | TRBJ1-4 | TRBV7-9 | . | TGTGCCAGCAGCTTAGCCTCGGGGCTCATTAATGAAAAACTGTTTTTT | CASSLASGLINEKLFF
few | TRBJ2-3 | TRBV4-2 | . | TGTGCCAGCAGCCAAGTTTCCCCAAGCACAGATACGCAGTATTTT | CASSQVSPSTDTQYF